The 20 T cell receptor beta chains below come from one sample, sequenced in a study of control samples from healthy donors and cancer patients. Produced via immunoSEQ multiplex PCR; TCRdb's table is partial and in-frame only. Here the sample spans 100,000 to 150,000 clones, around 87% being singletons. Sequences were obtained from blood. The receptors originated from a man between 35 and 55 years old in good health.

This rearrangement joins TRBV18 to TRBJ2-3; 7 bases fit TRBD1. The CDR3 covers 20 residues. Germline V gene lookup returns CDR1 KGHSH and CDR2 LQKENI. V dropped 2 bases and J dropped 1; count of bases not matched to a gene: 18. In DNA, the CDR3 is TGTGCCAGCTCACCAATCGATTCGAGGGGGCAACTTAAGGGCACAGATACGCAGTATTTT. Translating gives CASSPIDSRGQLKGTDTQYF. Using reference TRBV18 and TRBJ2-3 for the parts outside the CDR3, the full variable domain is NAGVMQNPRHLVRRRGQEARLRCSPMKGHSHVYWYRQLPEEGLKFMVYLQKENIIDESGMPKERFSAEFPKEGPSILRIQQVVRGDSAAYFCASSPIDSRGQLKGTDTQYFGPGTRLTVL.

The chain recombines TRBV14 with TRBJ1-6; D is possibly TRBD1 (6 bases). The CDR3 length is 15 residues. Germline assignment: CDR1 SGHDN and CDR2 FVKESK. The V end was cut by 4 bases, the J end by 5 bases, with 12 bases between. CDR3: CASSRAQGNNSPLHF. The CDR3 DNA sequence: TGTGCCAGCAGCCGGGCACAGGGCAATAATTCACCCCTCCACTTT.

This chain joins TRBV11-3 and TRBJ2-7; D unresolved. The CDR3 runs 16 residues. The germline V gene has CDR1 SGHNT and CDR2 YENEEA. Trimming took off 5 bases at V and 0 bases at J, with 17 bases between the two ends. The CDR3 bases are TGTGCCAGCAGCCCACTTTTCCCGTCCTCCTCCTACGAGCAGTACTTC. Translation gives CASSPLFPSSSYEQYF.

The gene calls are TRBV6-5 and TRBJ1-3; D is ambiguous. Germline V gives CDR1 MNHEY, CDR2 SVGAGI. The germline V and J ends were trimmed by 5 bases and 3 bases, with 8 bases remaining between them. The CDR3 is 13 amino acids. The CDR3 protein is CASSKAGGNTIYF. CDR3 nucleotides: TGTGCCAGCAGTAAGGCGGGTGGAAACACCATATATTTT.

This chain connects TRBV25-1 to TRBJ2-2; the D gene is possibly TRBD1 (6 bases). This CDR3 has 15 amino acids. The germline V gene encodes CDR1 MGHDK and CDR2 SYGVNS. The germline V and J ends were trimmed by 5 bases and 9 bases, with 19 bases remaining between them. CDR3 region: CASSQGTVSFWELFF. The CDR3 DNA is TGTGCCAGCAGTCAGGGGACGGTCTCATTCTGGGAGCTGTTTTTT.

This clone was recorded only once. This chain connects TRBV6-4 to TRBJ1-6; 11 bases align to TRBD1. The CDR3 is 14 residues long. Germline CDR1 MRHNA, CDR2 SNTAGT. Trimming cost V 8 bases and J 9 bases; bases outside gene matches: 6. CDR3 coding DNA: TGTGCCAGCTCCCGGACAGGGGGCAGTTCACCCCTCCACTTT. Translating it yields CASSRTGGSSPLHF.

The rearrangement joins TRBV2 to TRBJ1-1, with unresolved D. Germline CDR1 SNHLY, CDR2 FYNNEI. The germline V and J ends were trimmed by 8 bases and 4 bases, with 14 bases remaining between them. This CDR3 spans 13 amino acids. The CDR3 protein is CASQMAPGTEAFF. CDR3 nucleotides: TGTGCCAGCCAGATGGCACCGGGCACTGAAGCTTTCTTT.

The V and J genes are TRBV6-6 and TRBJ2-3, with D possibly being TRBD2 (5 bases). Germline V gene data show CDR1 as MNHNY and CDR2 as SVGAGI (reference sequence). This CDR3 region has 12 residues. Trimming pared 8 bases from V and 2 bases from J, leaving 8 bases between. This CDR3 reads CASGDYTDTQYF. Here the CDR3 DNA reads TGTGCCAGCGGAGACTACACAGATACGCAGTATTTT.

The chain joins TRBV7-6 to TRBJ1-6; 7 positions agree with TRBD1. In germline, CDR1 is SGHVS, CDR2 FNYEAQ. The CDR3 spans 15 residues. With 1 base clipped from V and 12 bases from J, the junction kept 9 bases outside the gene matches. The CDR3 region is CASSLEAGGLRPLHF. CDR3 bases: TGTGCCAGCAGCTTAGAGGCAGGGGGTTTGAGACCCCTCCACTTT. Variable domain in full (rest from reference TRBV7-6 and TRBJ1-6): GAGVSQSPRYKVTKRGQDVALRCDPISGHVSLYWYRQALGQGPEFLTYFNYEAQQDKSGLPNDRFSAERPEGSISTLTIQRTEQRDSAMYRCASSLEAGGLRPLHFGNGTRLTVT.

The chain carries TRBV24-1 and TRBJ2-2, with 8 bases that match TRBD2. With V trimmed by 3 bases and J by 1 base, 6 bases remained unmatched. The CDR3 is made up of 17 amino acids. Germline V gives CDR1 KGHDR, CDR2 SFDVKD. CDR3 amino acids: CATSDPPTSGNTGELFF. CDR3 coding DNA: TGTGCCACCAGTGATCCTCCCACTAGCGGGAACACCGGGGAGCTGTTTTTT.

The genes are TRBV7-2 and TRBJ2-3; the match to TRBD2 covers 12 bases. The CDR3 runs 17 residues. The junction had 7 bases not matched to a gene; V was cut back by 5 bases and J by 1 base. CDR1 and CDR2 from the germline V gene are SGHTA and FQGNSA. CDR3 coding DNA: TGTGCCAGCAGCGCGACTGCTAGCGGGGGGGGCACAGATACGCAGTATTTT. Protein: CASSATASGGGTDTQYF.

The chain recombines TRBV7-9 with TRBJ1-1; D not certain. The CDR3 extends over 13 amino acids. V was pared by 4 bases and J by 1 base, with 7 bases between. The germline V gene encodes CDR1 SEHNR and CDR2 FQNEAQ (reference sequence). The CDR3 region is CASSSPQNTEAFF. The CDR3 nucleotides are TGTGCCAGCAGCTCCCCACAGAACACTGAAGCTTTCTTT.

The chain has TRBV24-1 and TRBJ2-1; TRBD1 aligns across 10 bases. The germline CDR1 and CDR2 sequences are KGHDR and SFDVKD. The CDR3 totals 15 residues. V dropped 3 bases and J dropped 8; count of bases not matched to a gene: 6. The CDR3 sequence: CATSDPTDRGDEQFF. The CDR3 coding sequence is TGTGCCACCAGTGATCCTACGGACAGGGGGGATGAGCAGTTCTTC.

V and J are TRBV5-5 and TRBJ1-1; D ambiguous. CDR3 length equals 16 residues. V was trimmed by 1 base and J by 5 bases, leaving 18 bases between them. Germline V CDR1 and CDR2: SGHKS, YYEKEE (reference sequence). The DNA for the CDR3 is TGTGCCAGCAGCTTGTCCTTTGGCAGTCTTGGTACTGAAGCTTTCTTT. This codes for CASSLSFGSLGTEAFF.

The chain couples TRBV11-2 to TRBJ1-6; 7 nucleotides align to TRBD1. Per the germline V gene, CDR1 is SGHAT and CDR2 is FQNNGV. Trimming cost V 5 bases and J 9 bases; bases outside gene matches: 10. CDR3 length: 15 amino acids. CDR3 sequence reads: CASSPPGQAGSPLHF. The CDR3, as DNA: TGTGCCAGCAGCCCCCCCGGACAGGCCGGTTCACCCCTCCACTTT.

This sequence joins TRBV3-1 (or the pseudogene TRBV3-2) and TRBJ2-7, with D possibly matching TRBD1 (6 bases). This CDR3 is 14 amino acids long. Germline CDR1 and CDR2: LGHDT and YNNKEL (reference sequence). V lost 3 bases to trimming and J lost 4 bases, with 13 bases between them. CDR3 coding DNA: TGTGCCAGCAGCCACAGGGGCCCTTCTTACGAGCAGTACTTC. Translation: CASSHRGPSYEQYF.

As DNA, the CDR3 is TGCGCCAGCAGCCAAGAAAGTGCGGACAGGGACTATGGCTACACCTTC. It encodes CASSQESADRDYGYTF. The chain uses TRBV4-1 and TRBJ1-2; 8 bases align to TRBD1. Germline V lookup: CDR1 MGHRA, CDR2 YSYEKL. Trimming cost V 0 bases and J 3 bases; bases outside gene matches: 6. The CDR3 has 16 residues.

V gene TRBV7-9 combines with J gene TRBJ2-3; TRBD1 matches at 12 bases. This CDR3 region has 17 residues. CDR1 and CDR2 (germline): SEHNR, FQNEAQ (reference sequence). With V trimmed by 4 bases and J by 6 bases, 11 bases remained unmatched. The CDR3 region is CASSSFVGTGGRDTQYF. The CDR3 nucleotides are TGTGCCAGCAGCTCCTTCGTCGGGACAGGGGGCAGGGATACGCAGTATTTT.

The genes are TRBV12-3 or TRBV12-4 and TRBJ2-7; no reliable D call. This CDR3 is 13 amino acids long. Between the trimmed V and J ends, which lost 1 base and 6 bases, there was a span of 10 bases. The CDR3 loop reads CASSLVRQSEQYF. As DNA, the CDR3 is TGTGCCAGCAGTTTAGTGCGCCAAAGCGAGCAGTACTTC.

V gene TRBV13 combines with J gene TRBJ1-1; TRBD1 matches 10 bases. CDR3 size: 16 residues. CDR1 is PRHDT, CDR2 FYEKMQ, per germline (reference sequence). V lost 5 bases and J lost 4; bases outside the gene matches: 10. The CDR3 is CASSAGQGVMGTEAFF. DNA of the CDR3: TGTGCCAGCAGCGCCGGACAGGGGGTAATGGGCACTGAAGCTTTCTTT.